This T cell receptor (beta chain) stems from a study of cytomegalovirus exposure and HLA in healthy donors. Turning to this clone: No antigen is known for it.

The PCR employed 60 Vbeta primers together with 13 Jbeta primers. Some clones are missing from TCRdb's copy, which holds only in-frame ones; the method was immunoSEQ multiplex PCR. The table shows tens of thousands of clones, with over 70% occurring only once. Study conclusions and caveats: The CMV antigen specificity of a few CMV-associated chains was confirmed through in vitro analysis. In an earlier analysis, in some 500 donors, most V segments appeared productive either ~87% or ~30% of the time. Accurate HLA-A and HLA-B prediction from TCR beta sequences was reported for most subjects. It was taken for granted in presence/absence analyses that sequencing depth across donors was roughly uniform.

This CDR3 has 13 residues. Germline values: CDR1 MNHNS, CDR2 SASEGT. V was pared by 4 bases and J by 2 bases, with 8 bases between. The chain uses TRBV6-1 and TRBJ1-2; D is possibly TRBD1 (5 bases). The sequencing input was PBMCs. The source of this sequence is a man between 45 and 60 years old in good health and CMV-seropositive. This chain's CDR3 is CASSARQNYGYTF. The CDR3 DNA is TGTGCCAGCAGTGCCCGACAGAACTATGGCTACACCTTC.